Detailed here is one T cell receptor (beta chain). Using immunoSEQ multiplex PCR, the repertoire was profiled, and TCRdb retains in-frame clones only, with some absent. The sample yields under 150,000 clones, roughly 85% seen once. This sample stems from a study of blood T cell repertoires in COVID-19. Study overall: COVID-19 samples, acute and convalescent, were from the United States, Italy and Spain. PBMCs, B-cell-depleted T cells, or T cells provided the cDNA or gDNA that made up the material.

CDR1 is SGHRS and CDR2 is YFSETQ in the germline V gene. V shed 3 bases and J 3 bases; nucleotides not matched to a gene: 7. This CDR3 is 17 amino acids long. The chain uses TRBV5-1 and TRBJ2-3, with 13 positions matching TRBD2. What was sequenced was peripheral blood. The sequence was collected from a man aged 80 or over with acute or convalescent COVID-19. Here the CDR3 reads CASSSDTSGRATDTQYF. The CDR3 nucleotides read TGCGCCAGCAGCTCGGACACTAGCGGGAGGGCAACAGATACGCAGTATTTT.